This entry lists 28 T cell receptor beta chains sequenced from one sample in a study of T cells after posttransplantation cyclophosphamide (TCRdb year 2016). A control cohort of roughly 10 patients who had been given myeloablative marrow transplants with methotrexate plus a calcineurin inhibitor was sampled 1 year after transplant. The library relied on the immunoSEQ multiplex PCR assay. TCRdb provides this immuneACCESS table in a form limited to in-frame rearrangements. Some clones are lacking; in checked studies, under half of them reflect an unresolved V gene, and why the rest are absent is not known. In this sample the table shows about 22,000 clones, 89% of which occur a single time. The top ten clones comprise around 8.2% of the sample. The sequenced sample was PBMCs, obtained after an allogeneic stem cell transplant with a calcineurin inhibitor and methotrexate. These receptors were taken from a female patient aged 50-60 years who received an allogeneic stem cell transplant from an unrelated donor, was CMV-positive, and had chronic GVHD only. It is possible that, after a transplant, some T cells come from the graft donor.

The V gene is TRBV19, the J gene TRBJ2-2; a weak D match, TRBD2 (6 bases). This CDR3 region has 15 residues. Germline V gene sequence: CDR1 LNHDA, CDR2 SQIVND (reference sequence). V dropped 7 bases and J dropped 4 bases, with 16 bases sitting between them. CDR3 sequence (DNA): TGTGCCAGTACCCCCCAGGGAGCGGGCACCGGGGAGCTGTTTTTT. It specifies CASTPQGAGTGELFF.

The chain couples TRBV4-2 to TRBJ2-1, with TRBD2 as a possible D gene (5 bases). Germline loops: CDR1 LGHNA, CDR2 YNFKEQ. V was cut by 4 bases and J by 0 bases, with 13 bases left in between. CDR3 length equals 16 residues. CDR3 protein: CASSPSLWSSYNEQFF. CDR3 in DNA: TGTGCCAGCAGCCCTAGCCTCTGGAGCTCCTACAATGAGCAGTTCTTC.

The chain combines TRBV28 with TRBJ1-5; D unclear. Trimming took off 2 bases at V and 3 bases at J, with 8 bases between the two ends. This CDR3 has 14 residues. From germline, CDR1 is MDHEN and CDR2 SYDVKM. The DNA for the CDR3 is TGTGCCAGCAGTTTACCCGGTGTCAATCAGCCCCAGCATTTT. Translating it yields CASSLPGVNQPQHF.

The chain links TRBV2 to TRBJ1-2; D gene ambiguous. The CDR3 is 11 residues long. Germline V gene data show CDR1 as SNHLY and CDR2 as FYNNEI. The V and J ends lost 6 bases and 7 bases respectively, with 9 bases between them. The CDR3, as DNA: TGTGCCAGCAGGGGAGGAACTGGCTACACCTTC. It translates to CASRGGTGYTF. The whole variable domain, filled in from reference TRBV2 and TRBJ1-2, reads EPEVTQTPSHQVTQMGQEVILRCVPISNHLYFYWYRQILGQKVEFLVSFYNNEISEKSEIFDDQFSVERPDGSNFTLKIRSTKLEDSAMYFCASRGGTGYTFGSGTRLTVV.

The genes are TRBV4-2 and TRBJ1-2, with a weak D call TRBD1 (5 bases). Trimming pared 3 bases from V and 7 bases from J, leaving 18 bases between. Germline V gives CDR1 LGHNA, CDR2 YNFKEQ. The CDR3 runs 15 residues. CDR3 sequence reads: CASSHQGDWGSGYTF. The CDR3 DNA is TGTGCCAGCAGCCATCAAGGGGACTGGGGCTCTGGCTACACCTTC.

This rearrangement joins TRBV7-2 to TRBJ2-5, with TRBD2 identical over 11 bases. V lost 5 bases and J lost 1; bases outside the gene matches: 6. Per germline, CDR1 SGHTA and CDR2 FQGNSA. The CDR3 covers 16 residues. This CDR3 is CASSPGLAAFQETQYF. In nucleotides, the CDR3 is TGTGCCAGCAGCCCGGGACTAGCGGCCTTCCAAGAGACCCAGTACTTC.

J is TRBJ2-1 and V is TRBV4-1; possibly TRBD2 for D (5 bases). This CDR3 has 17 amino acids. Germline V CDR1 and CDR2: MGHRA, YSYEKL. V lost 6 bases and J lost 0, with 18 bases in between. The CDR3 region is CASSPGGAVSSYNEQFF. CDR3 coding DNA: TGCGCCAGCAGTCCCGGAGGCGCGGTGAGCTCCTACAATGAGCAGTTCTTC.

This chain links TRBV10-3 with TRBJ2-2; 9 nucleotides agree with TRBD2. Germline V CDR1 and CDR2: ENHRY, SYGVKD. The junction had 1 base not matched to a gene; V was cut back by 2 bases and J by 6 bases. CDR3 length: 14 amino acids. The chain's CDR3 is CAISEVAGAGELFF. For the CDR3, the DNA is TGTGCCATCAGTGAGGTAGCGGGAGCCGGGGAGCTGTTTTTT.

This clone was found a few times. The gene calls are TRBV21-1 and TRBJ1-4. TRBV21-1 corresponds to a pseudogene. The CDR3 is made up of 16 amino acids. The CDR3 protein is CASSKVRVGLNEKLFF. CDR3 nucleotides: TGTGCCAGCAGCAAAGTACGGGTCGGCCTCAATGAAAAACTGTTTTTT.

The chain is built from TRBV9 and TRBJ2-5; D gene uncertain. From germline, CDR1 is SGDLS and CDR2 YYNGEE. This CDR3 has 15 amino acids. V was trimmed by 4 bases and J by 5 bases, leaving 18 bases between them. The CDR3 here is CASSSTDVPRETQYF. The CDR3 region has the DNA TGTGCCAGCAGCTCCACTGACGTCCCGAGGGAGACCCAGTACTTC.

The V and J genes are TRBV4-1 and TRBJ1-2; maybe TRBD1 (6 bases). Deletions cut 0 bases from V and 8 bases from J, with 13 bases between. Germline values: CDR1 MGHRA, CDR2 YSYEKL. The CDR3 loop spans 14 amino acids. The CDR3 nucleotides read TGCGCCAGCAGCCAAGATAACAGGGTAGTCGGCTACACCTTC. Amino acids: CASSQDNRVVGYTF.

For the CDR3, the DNA is TGCGCCAGCAGCTTATGGGACAGGGGATTATCCGGGGAGCTGTTTTTT. This gives the protein CASSLWDRGLSGELFF. The chain carries TRBV5-1 and TRBJ2-2; TRBD1 matches 10 bases. The CDR3 is 16 amino acids. Germline lookup yields CDR1 SGHRS and CDR2 YFSETQ. V trimming: 2 bases; J trimming: 6 bases; junction bases outside the gene matches: 7.

In its sample, this clone ranks as medium-sized. The chain carries TRBV19 and TRBJ2-2; 12 bases align to TRBD2. This CDR3 contains 14 residues. Losses at the gene ends were 10 bases for V and 6 bases for J; bases not matched to a gene: 6. Germline-derived CDR1 and CDR2 are LNHDA and SQIVND (reference sequence). In nucleotides, the CDR3 is TGTGCCACGTCTGCTAGCGGGGGGGCCGGGGAGCTGTTTTTT. Its translation: CATSASGGAGELFF.

The rearrangement joins TRBV6-6 to TRBJ1-2, with D possibly matching TRBD1 (6 bases). Trimming shortened V by 7 bases and J by 7 bases, and 25 bases separated the two germline ends. Germline-derived CDR1 and CDR2 are MNHNY and SVGAGI (reference sequence). CDR3 length: 16 amino acids. CDR3 sequence (DNA): TGTGCCAGCACTCCCGGGACCGCGGGGGCGGATGGTGGCTACACCTTC. This translates into CASTPGTAGADGGYTF.

The chain uses TRBV19 and TRBJ2-5; TRBD1 might be the D (6 bases). Matching the DNA end better, TRBJ2-7 makes the J call doubtful. Germline lookup yields CDR1 LNHDA and CDR2 SQIVND (reference sequence). The CDR3 covers 13 residues. The CDR3 loop reads CASRPQGVHEQYF. The CDR3, as DNA: TGTGCCAGCCGTCCACAGGGCGTCCACGAGCAGTACTTC.

The chain joins TRBV5-5 to TRBJ2-5; TRBD2 matches 7 bases. The CDR3 runs to 14 residues. J gave up 4 bases and V 3 bases, and 6 bases lay outside the gene matches. Germline V gives CDR1 SGHKS, CDR2 YYEKEE (reference sequence). The CDR3, as DNA: TGTGCCAGCAGCTATGGGACTATGACAGAGACCCAGTACTTC. Its protein is CASSYGTMTETQYF.

The V and J genes are TRBV20-1 and TRBJ2-7, with D hard to call. There are 10 residues in the CDR3. CDR1 and CDR2 from the germline V gene are DFQATT and SNEGSKA (reference sequence). V gave up 6 bases and J gave up 5 bases, with 8 bases separating them. In DNA, the CDR3 is TGCAGTGCCCAGTTCCACGAGCAGTACTTC. It is translated as CSAQFHEQYF.

The CDR3 region has the DNA TGTGCCAGCAGCAGGCTACAGGGTTTGCACTACGAGCAGTACTTC. This encodes CASSRLQGLHYEQYF. The rearrangement uses TRBV11-2 and TRBJ2-7; D perhaps matches TRBD1 (6 bases). Germline V gene data show CDR1 as SGHAT and CDR2 as FQNNGV. V was trimmed by 5 bases and J by 3 bases, leaving 17 bases between them. The CDR3 is 15 amino acids.

V is TRBV7-2 and J is TRBJ1-2; tentatively, D is TRBD1 (6 bases). The CDR3 contains 16 residues. V gave up 3 bases and J gave up 0 bases, with 14 bases separating them. Germline assignment: CDR1 SGHTA and CDR2 FQGNSA. Here the CDR3 DNA reads TGTGCCAGCAGCTTGGGACCAGGGGAAGCTAACTATGGCTACACCTTC. It specifies CASSLGPGEANYGYTF.

The chain has TRBV4-3 and TRBJ2-1; D is possibly TRBD1 (5 bases). The V gene's germline CDR1 is LGHNA and CDR2 YSLEER. V was clipped by 4 bases and J by 0 bases, with 10 bases between them. The CDR3 consists of 15 residues. The CDR3 here is CASSPGQGSYNEQFF. The CDR3 bases are TGCGCCAGCAGCCCAGGGCAGGGCTCCTACAATGAGCAGTTCTTC.

The chain couples TRBV4-2 to TRBJ2-3, with TRBD2 identical over 11 bases. CDR1 and CDR2 (germline): LGHNA, YNFKEQ. This CDR3 is 17 amino acids long. V dropped 3 bases and J dropped 4; count of bases not matched to a gene: 9. The CDR3 loop is CASSHLLLAGEADTQYF. The CDR3 DNA reads TGTGCCAGCAGCCACTTACTACTAGCGGGAGAGGCAGATACGCAGTATTTT.

The chain uses TRBV7-2 and TRBJ2-3; TRBD1 aligns across 8 bases. The junction had 0 bases not matched to a gene; V was cut back by 1 base and J by 3 bases. Per germline, CDR1 SGHTA and CDR2 FQGNSA. This CDR3 has 14 residues. The CDR3 loop reads CASSLDRGTDTQYF. For the CDR3, the DNA is TGTGCCAGCAGCTTAGACAGGGGGACAGATACGCAGTATTTT. Full variable domain (missing parts from reference TRBV7-2 and TRBJ2-3): GAGVSQSPSNKVTEKGKDVELRCDPISGHTALYWYRQSLGQGLEFLIYFQGNSAPDKSGLPSDRFSAERTGGSVSTLTIQRTQQEDSAVYLCASSLDRGTDTQYFGPGTRLTVL.

The genes are TRBV28 and TRBJ2-7, with 8 nucleotides matching TRBD1. The trim removed 4 bases at V and 5 bases at J, leaving 4 bases unmatched. The length of the CDR3 is 13 residues. CDR1 is MDHEN, CDR2 SYDVKM, per germline. The CDR3 DNA follows: TGTGCCAGCAGTTCCCGACAGGGGAACGAGCAGTACTTC. As protein: CASSSRQGNEQYF.

The gene calls are TRBV5-4 and TRBJ1-1; TRBD1 is a possible D gene (6 bases). Germline CDR1 SGHNT, CDR2 YYREEE (reference sequence). This CDR3 is built from 14 residues. V dropped 3 bases and J dropped 3 bases, with 12 bases sitting between them. The chain's CDR3 is CASSYDRRDTEAFF. The CDR3 nucleotides are TGTGCCAGCAGCTATGACAGGCGGGACACTGAAGCTTTCTTT.

This chain joins TRBV29-1 and TRBJ2-1; 14 bases are shared with TRBD2. CDR1 is SQVTM, CDR2 ANQGSEA, per germline. Losses at the gene ends were 5 bases for V and 3 bases for J; bases not matched to a gene: 15. The length of the CDR3 is 19 residues. The CDR3 nucleotides are TGCAGCGTTTCAACCGGGACTAGCGGGAGTCTTTCTTTCTACAATGAGCAGTTCTTC. It translates to CSVSTGTSGSLSFYNEQFF.

The chain couples TRBV5-4 to TRBJ1-2; D may be TRBD1 (6 bases). The CDR3 is made up of 16 amino acids. CDR1 and CDR2 from the germline V gene are SGHNT and YYREEE (reference sequence). V lost 6 bases, J lost 4 bases, and 22 bases lay in between. CDR3 coding DNA: TGTGCCAGCACCCTGGGTGATCAGGGGTTACGCTATGGCTACACCTTC. Protein product: CASTLGDQGLRYGYTF.

The V gene is TRBV19, the J gene TRBJ2-5; possible D gene TRBD1, 5 bases. CDR1 LNHDA and CDR2 SQIVND come from the germline V gene (reference sequence). The V end lost 4 bases, the J end lost 1 base, and 16 bases lay between the germline ends. The CDR3 is made up of 16 amino acids. The DNA of the CDR3 is TGTGCCAGTAGTACACCGACGGACAAGGGCCAAGAGACCCAGTACTTC. It encodes CASSTPTDKGQETQYF.

This clone was recorded a few times. The chain links TRBV5-1 to TRBJ2-7; TRBD2 agrees at 8 bases. There are 15 residues in the CDR3. The V gene end was trimmed by 3 bases and the J gene end by 4 bases; junction bases not matched to a gene: 9. Per germline, CDR1 SGHRS and CDR2 YFSETQ. CDR3 amino acids: CASSWTGTRIYEQYF. For the CDR3, the DNA is TGCGCCAGCAGCTGGACCGGGACTAGGATATACGAGCAGTACTTC.